This T cell receptor (beta chain) was captured in a study of resident and recirculating memory T cells in vitiligo (dated by TCRdb to 2016 to 2019). Background on the whole study: The study took epidermis from shave biopsies of two lesional and two nonlesional sites, plus PBMCs, from each of a few stable vitiligo patients for TCR beta sequencing. The human TCR beta sequencing was designed to test whether specific clones found in lesional vitiligo skin differed from the clones found in nonlesional skin and in blood. Without cell sorting, samples were homogenized immediately before genomic DNA was extracted using the Qiagen DNeasy Blood & Tissue Kit. Results and caveats for the whole study, not just this receptor: TCR sequences were not shared across biopsy sites or across patients, which suggests that different T cell clones infiltrate different lesions, a pattern described as private specificity. No single dominant TCR clone was found, and clonality differed from one vitiligo lesion to another. By overlap and correlation analysis, no significant repertoire overlap was shown between biopsies, even within a single patient, except for each lesion compared with itself. Mechanistic studies in the future are needed to assess how much the detected T cell clones and the human Trm pools versus Tcm pools each contribute.

In regard to this clone: No cognate antigen has been identified for it. There are no base qualities to consult, and no much larger clone falls within one base.

From a lookup of the germline V gene, CDR1 and CDR2 are SNHLY and FYNNEI. At the junction V is shortened by 4 bases and J by 8 bases; bases outside the gene matches: 5. From the cysteine through the phenylalanine, the CDR3 covers 14 amino acids. The CDR3 DNA has 42 bases and is translated from base 1. Vitiligo counted as stable when lesions had not changed during the previous 6 months. To qualify as stable, patients additionally needed to show no confetti depigmentation, which is a clinical sign of active vitiligo. Any patient who had received treatment in the previous three months was excluded. Ficoll density gradient centrifugation was used to isolate PBMCs from heparinized blood, after which the PBMCs were flash-frozen. The immunoSEQ hsTCRB kit was used to amplify TCR beta chains from genomic DNA. The immunoSEQ service ran the sequencing of the TCR beta libraries on an Illumina MiSeq instrument. The study's processing was this. The immunoSEQ Analyzer was used to analyze the repertoire data. What TCRdb holds here is the immuneACCESS table cut down to in-frame rearrangements. Part of the clones is not present; checked against another copy, under half of the missing clones reflect an unresolved V gene, and the others are unexplained. V and J calls and clone size are given by that table; D and trimming were obtained from the DNA. The sample contains roughly 80,000 clones, 92% of them found a single time. The ten most abundant clones make up more than 5% of the sample.

The sequence links TRBV2 to TRBJ1-2; 12 bases in the junction line up with TRBD1. Sequences were obtained from blood. The receptor was derived from a male donor with vitiligo. For the CDR3, the sequence is CASSAGQGAGGYTF. DNA sequence: TGTGCCAGCAGTGCGGGACAGGGGGCCGGAGGCTACACCTTC. The full variable domain, with segments outside the CDR3 supplied by the reference TRBV2 and TRBJ1-2 proteins, appears as EPEVTQTPSHQVTQMGQEVILRCVPISNHLYFYWYRQILGQKVEFLVSFYNNEISEKSEIFDDQFSVERPDGSNFTLKIRSTKLEDSAMYFCASSAGQGAGGYTFGSGTRLTVV.